The 31 T cell receptor beta chains reported below all come from one sample, sequenced in a study of control samples from healthy donors and cancer patients. Produced via immunoSEQ multiplex PCR; TCRdb's table is partial and in-frame only. This sample has about 410,000 clones; about nine tenths occur once, and the top ten carry around 6.8%. The source material was PBMCs. All receptors derive from a man aged 35 to 55 with head and neck cancer.

The DNA for the CDR3 is TGTGCCAGCAGTGATTTGGTTTCAGGGTTTGGGTACGAGCAGTACTTC. Its protein product is CASSDLVSGFGYEQYF. V usage is TRBV25-1 and J usage is TRBJ2-7; D possibly corresponds to TRBD1 (5 bases). This CDR3 is 16 amino acids long. With 3 bases removed from V and 4 bases from J, the gap between germline ends came to 19 bases. CDR1 is MGHDK and CDR2 is SYGVNS in the germline V gene.

V and J are TRBV11-2 and TRBJ2-2; TRBD1 matches 7 bases. From germline, CDR1 is SGHAT and CDR2 FQNNGV. The CDR3 spans 15 residues. With 3 bases clipped from V and 7 bases from J, the junction kept 8 bases outside the gene matches. The CDR3 bases are TGTGCCAGCAGCTTGATCAGGGGGTTCGGCGGGGAGCTGTTTTTT. As protein: CASSLIRGFGGELFF.

The V and J genes are TRBV4-3 and TRBJ2-7; D might be TRBD2 (6 bases). Germline V CDR1 and CDR2: LGHNA, YSLEER. Deletions cut 1 base from V and 0 bases from J, with 10 bases between. There are 15 residues in the CDR3. CDR3 protein: CASSQASDSSYEQYF. In nucleotides, the CDR3 is TGCGCCAGCAGCCAAGCTAGCGACTCCTCCTACGAGCAGTACTTC.

This chain uses TRBV18 with TRBJ2-7; weak D call: TRBD2 (6 bases). The CDR3 runs 13 residues. Germline V gene data show CDR1 as KGHSH and CDR2 as LQKENI. The V end was cut by 2 bases, the J end by 3 bases, with 8 bases between. The CDR3 here is CASSPAGNYEQYF. The CDR3, as DNA: TGTGCCAGCTCACCAGCGGGGAACTACGAGCAGTACTTC.

V is TRBV12-3 or TRBV12-4 and J is TRBJ1-5; TRBD1 matches 8 bases. With 8 bases clipped from V and 0 bases from J, the junction kept 0 bases outside the gene matches. The CDR3 totals 13 residues. The CDR3 bases are TGTGCCAGCGGACAGGGTAGCAATCAGCCCCAGCATTTT. Its protein is CASGQGSNQPQHF.

The chain has TRBV4-3 and TRBJ1-1; 8 positions agree with TRBD1. The CDR3 consists of 17 residues. Germline V CDR1 and CDR2: LGHNA, YSLEER. After removal of 4 bases from V and 3 bases from J, the junction contained 13 bases not matched to a gene. The CDR3 sequence is CASSPKTLGQDHTEAFF. The CDR3 bases are TGCGCCAGCAGCCCGAAGACATTGGGACAGGACCACACTGAAGCTTTCTTT.

This chain uses TRBV10-3 with TRBJ2-1, with 8 bases that match TRBD2. Germline V gene sequence: CDR1 ENHRY, CDR2 SYGVKD. The trim removed 4 bases at V and 7 bases at J, leaving 6 bases unmatched. This CDR3 has 14 amino acids. Written as DNA, the CDR3 is TGTGCCATCAGTGGGCGGGGGGATTGGAATGAGCAGTTCTTC. Translation gives CAISGRGDWNEQFF.

The genes are TRBV3-1 (or the pseudogene TRBV3-2) and TRBJ2-1, with D perhaps TRBD1 (5 bases). V dropped 3 bases and J dropped 11 bases, with 8 bases sitting between them. Germline loops: CDR1 LGHDT, CDR2 YNNKEL (reference sequence). CDR3 length equals 11 residues. CDR3 in amino acids: CASSHDSQQFF. The CDR3 DNA reads as TGTGCCAGCAGCCATGACAGCCAGCAGTTCTTC.

The chain has TRBV9 and TRBJ2-5; 8 nucleotides match TRBD2. This CDR3 contains 16 residues. J lost 5 bases, V lost 0 bases, and 9 bases had no gene match. Germline lookup yields CDR1 SGDLS and CDR2 YYNGEE. In nucleotides, the CDR3 is TGTGCCAGCAGCGTAGATCTTAGCGGGGATAGGGAGACCCAGTACTTC. This encodes CASSVDLSGDRETQYF.

The CDR3 DNA follows: TGCGCCAGCAGCTTCCCGACCCTCAGCGGGGAGCTCTACAATGAGCAGTTCTTC. Translation: CASSFPTLSGELYNEQFF. The chain recombines TRBV5-1 with TRBJ2-1; the match to TRBD2 covers 7 bases. Germline assignment: CDR1 SGHRS and CDR2 YFSETQ. The CDR3 spans 18 residues. Germline trimming cut 2 bases from V and 3 bases from J; bases unmatched to any gene: 14.

This sequence joins TRBV7-2 and TRBJ1-1; D uncertain. The CDR3 is 14 amino acids. The germline V gene encodes CDR1 SGHTA and CDR2 FQGNSA. V was pared by 0 bases and J by 7 bases, with 12 bases between. The CDR3 sequence is CASSLAGRTDEAFF. The CDR3 DNA reads as TGTGCCAGCAGCTTAGCCGGTCGGACGGATGAAGCTTTCTTT.

The chain carries TRBV18 and TRBJ2-3; D might be TRBD1 (5 bases). The CDR3 loop spans 13 amino acids. CDR1 and CDR2 (germline): KGHSH, LQKENI. Trimming cost V 5 bases and J 3 bases, with 9 bases left between them. The chain's CDR3 is CASSVPGTDTQYF. CDR3 DNA: TGTGCCAGCTCAGTACCAGGGACAGATACGCAGTATTTT.

The CDR3 coding sequence is TGTGCCAGCTCACCACCATCGGGACAGGTCCGAGAGCAGTACTTC. Translated, it gives CASSPPSGQVREQYF. The chain carries TRBV18 and TRBJ2-7, with 8 bases aligning to TRBD1. Germline CDR1 KGHSH, CDR2 LQKENI. This CDR3 region has 15 residues. V gave up 0 bases and J gave up 7 bases; unmatched junction bases: 8. Based on the CDR3 plus reference TRBV18 and TRBJ2-7, the full variable domain is NAGVMQNPRHLVRRRGQEARLRCSPMKGHSHVYWYRQLPEEGLKFMVYLQKENIIDESGMPKERFSAEFPKEGPSILRIQQVVRGDSAAYFCASSPPSGQVREQYFGPGTRLTVT.

The chain carries TRBV6-5 and TRBJ1-2; D gene uncertain. V lost 8 bases and J lost 0, with 10 bases in between. CDR1 and CDR2 from the germline V gene are MNHEY and SVGAGI. This CDR3 spans 13 amino acids. The CDR3 spells CASYEASNYGYTF. Written as DNA, the CDR3 is TGTGCCAGCTACGAGGCGTCTAACTATGGCTACACCTTC.

The gene calls are TRBV4-1 and TRBJ2-7; a possible D gene is TRBD1 (5 bases). CDR1 is MGHRA, CDR2 YSYEKL, per germline. V was pared by 8 bases and J by 1 base, with 12 bases between. There are 13 residues in the CDR3. The CDR3 DNA reads TGCGCCAGCTCTCTCGACAGATCCTACGAGCAGTACTTC. Translating it yields CASSLDRSYEQYF.

The CDR3 is CASSQTPLLTARNSPLHF. Here the CDR3 DNA reads TGTGCCAGCAGCCAAACCCCTCTGCTGACAGCGAGGAATTCACCCCTCCACTTT. The chain carries TRBV7-9 and TRBJ1-6; D might be TRBD1 (5 bases). V was trimmed by 5 bases and J by 7 bases, leaving 24 bases between them. This CDR3 contains 18 residues. CDR1 is SEHNR and CDR2 is FQNEAQ in the germline V gene (reference sequence).

This clone was detected only once. The chain is built from TRBV27 and TRBJ1-2, with 12 bases identical to TRBD1. The germline CDR1 and CDR2 sequences are MNHEY and SMNVEV (reference sequence). J gave up 3 bases and V 5 bases, and 7 bases lay outside the gene matches. The CDR3 runs 16 residues. The CDR3 protein is CASSPGQGAVYYGYTF. The CDR3 DNA follows: TGTGCCAGCAGTCCGGGACAGGGGGCTGTTTACTATGGCTACACCTTC.

The rearrangement links TRBV19 to TRBJ2-6, with a possible D match to TRBD1 (5 bases). Trimming cost V 1 base and J 4 bases, with 11 bases left between them. CDR1 is LNHDA, CDR2 SQIVND, per germline (reference sequence). The CDR3 length is 16 residues. The DNA of the CDR3 is TGTGCCAGTAGTATAGGTGGGGCCGGCGGGGCCAACGTCCTGACTTTC. Translating gives CASSIGGAGGANVLTF.

The chain employs TRBV7-9 and TRBJ2-3, with 9 positions matching TRBD2. Germline V gene sequence: CDR1 SEHNR, CDR2 FQNEAQ (reference sequence). This CDR3 is 15 amino acids long. After removal of 2 bases from V and 2 bases from J, the junction contained 2 bases not matched to a gene. CDR3 residues: CASSLSSGVTDTQYF. The CDR3 coding sequence is TGTGCCAGCAGCTTATCTAGCGGGGTCACAGATACGCAGTATTTT. Using reference TRBV7-9 and TRBJ2-3 for the parts outside the CDR3, the full variable domain is DTGVSQNPRHKITKRGQNVTFRCDPISEHNRLYWYRQTLGQGPEFLTYFQNEAQLEKSRLLSDRFSAERPKGSFSTLEIQRTEQGDSAMYLCASSLSSGVTDTQYFGPGTRLTVL.

The genes are TRBV24-1 and TRBJ2-3; no definite D call. Per germline, CDR1 KGHDR and CDR2 SFDVKD. Trimming left V 10 bases short and J 2 bases short, with 15 bases between. The CDR3 has 14 residues. CDR3 coding DNA: TGTGCCACAGTCGGAGTGTTGGACACAGATACGCAGTATTTT. Translation gives CATVGVLDTDTQYF.

The J gene is TRBJ2-2, the V gene TRBV28; tentative D call: TRBD1 (5 bases). Trimming cost V 4 bases and J 1 base, with 13 bases left between them. The CDR3 has 16 amino acids. CDR1 MDHEN and CDR2 SYDVKM come from the germline V gene. CDR3 sequence reads: CASSYRRGGNTGELFF. For the CDR3, the DNA is TGTGCCAGCAGTTACCGAAGGGGTGGGAACACCGGGGAGCTGTTTTTT.

This clone was seen once. The chain carries TRBV28 and TRBJ1-2; 7 bases map to TRBD1. The CDR3 extends over 15 amino acids. Germline CDR1 MDHEN, CDR2 SYDVKM. The V segment lost 4 bases and the J segment 3 bases; nucleotides outside the gene matches: 8. CDR3 amino acids: CASSSEGGWYYGYTF. CDR3 sequence (DNA): TGTGCCAGCAGTTCCGAAGGGGGCTGGTACTATGGCTACACCTTC.

As to this clone: The junction and the germline gene differ at one end; a read error may be behind it. The chain couples TRBV30 to TRBJ1-1; unclear D gene. There are 12 residues in the CDR3. Germline-derived CDR1 and CDR2 are GTSNPN and SVGIG (reference sequence). The CDR3 loop reads CACSDGNTEAFF. For the CDR3, the DNA is TGTGCCTGTAGTGACGGGAACACTGAAGCTTTCTTT.

This clone was seen a single time. The genes are TRBV19 and TRBJ1-2; possible D gene TRBD1, 6 bases. The CDR3 contains 15 residues. Trimming pared 3 bases from V and 7 bases from J, leaving 18 bases between. The germline V gene encodes CDR1 LNHDA and CDR2 SQIVND (reference sequence). The CDR3 DNA reads TGTGCCAGTAGTATTCACAGGGATGGGCTTGGTGGCTACACCTTC. The encoded protein is CASSIHRDGLGGYTF.

The chain has TRBV28 and TRBJ1-2, with D unclear. V was clipped by 6 bases and J by 14 bases, with 25 bases between them. The CDR3 extends over 14 amino acids. Germline V gives CDR1 MDHEN, CDR2 SYDVKM. The CDR3 sequence is CASRADGVTMLGTF. CDR3 bases: TGTGCCAGCAGGGCCGATGGGGTAACTATGTTGGGGACCTTC.

The J gene is TRBJ1-4, the V gene TRBV5-1, with 10 bases fitting TRBD1. Germline CDR1 SGHRS, CDR2 YFSETQ. The V and J ends lost 5 bases and 7 bases, in that order; junction bases with no gene match: 11. The CDR3 is made up of 16 amino acids. CDR3 loop: CASRPTGGDWSEKLFF. For the CDR3, the DNA is TGCGCCAGCAGACCGACAGGGGGCGACTGGAGTGAAAAACTGTTTTTT.

The chain is built from TRBV30 and TRBJ1-2, with TRBD1 identical over 9 bases. The CDR3 has 14 amino acids. The V and J ends lost 3 bases and 5 bases, in that order; junction bases with no gene match: 7. Germline CDR1 GTSNPN, CDR2 SVGIG (reference sequence). CDR3 coding DNA: TGTGCCTGGAGGGGACAGGGAGGCCCTTATGGCTACACCTTC. Translating it yields CAWRGQGGPYGYTF.

DNA for the CDR3: TGTGCCAGCAGCCAAGACCCGGACATAGCCTACGAGCAGTACTTC. Translating gives CASSQDPDIAYEQYF. The V call is TRBV3-1 (or the pseudogene TRBV3-2), the J call TRBJ2-7; D possibly corresponds to TRBD1 (5 bases). Germline values: CDR1 LGHDT, CDR2 YNNKEL (reference sequence). The V and J ends lost 0 bases and 2 bases respectively, with 11 bases between them. This CDR3 is 15 amino acids long.

The chain couples TRBV19 to TRBJ1-3; D unclear. From germline, CDR1 is LNHDA and CDR2 SQIVND (reference sequence). The germline V and J ends were trimmed by 5 bases and 3 bases, with 11 bases remaining between them. This CDR3 has 14 residues. The CDR3 DNA reads TGTGCCAGTAGTCTCGAGCCCATTGGAAACACCATATATTTT. Translation: CASSLEPIGNTIYF.

The V and J genes are TRBV4-1 and TRBJ1-5, with D uncertain. Germline CDR1 MGHRA, CDR2 YSYEKL. Trimming took 0 bases from V and 6 from J, leaving 15 bases between them. This CDR3 has 16 amino acids. For the CDR3, the DNA is TGCGCCAGCAGCCAAGAGATAGGTTCCGTAACTCAGCCCCAGCATTTT. This codes for CASSQEIGSVTQPQHF.

This clone appeared a few times. The chain employs TRBV9 and TRBJ1-1; D remains unclear. The germline V gene has CDR1 SGDLS and CDR2 YYNGEE. The CDR3 spans 14 residues. V lost 0 bases and J lost 1, with 7 bases in between. The CDR3 reads CASSVAHSNTEAFF. The CDR3 DNA is TGTGCCAGCAGCGTAGCCCATTCGAACACTGAAGCTTTCTTT.